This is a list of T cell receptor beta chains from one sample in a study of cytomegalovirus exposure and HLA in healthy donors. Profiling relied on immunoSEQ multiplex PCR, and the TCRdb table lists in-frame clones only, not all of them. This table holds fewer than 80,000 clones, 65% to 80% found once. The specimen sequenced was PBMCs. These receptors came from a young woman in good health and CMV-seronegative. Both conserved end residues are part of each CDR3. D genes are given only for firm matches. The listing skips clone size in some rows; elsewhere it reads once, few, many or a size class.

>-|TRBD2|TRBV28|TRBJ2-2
CASSLGVLAGGTGELFF
TGTGCCAGCAGTTTAGGGGTGCTAGCGGGAGGAACCGGGGAGCTGTTTTTT
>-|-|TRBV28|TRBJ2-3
CASSEGREIHTQYF
TGTGCCAGCAGCGAGGGACGGGAGATCCATACGCAGTATTTT
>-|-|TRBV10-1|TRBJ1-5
CASSEDRRNQPQHF
TGCGCCAGCAGTGAAGACAGGCGGAATCAGCCCCAGCATTTT
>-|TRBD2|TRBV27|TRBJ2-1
CASSSGGRVFF
TGTGCCAGCAGTTCCGGCGGGAGGGTGTTCTTC
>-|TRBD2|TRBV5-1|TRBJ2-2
CASKNSGSRTGELFF
TGCGCCAGCAAGAATAGCGGGAGTCGAACCGGGGAGCTGTTTTTT
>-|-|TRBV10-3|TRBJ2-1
CAISENRDGNEQFF
TGTGCCATCAGTGAGAACAGGGATGGCAATGAGCAGTTCTTC
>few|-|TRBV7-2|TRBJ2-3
CASSFTLDSDTQYF
TGTGCCAGCAGCTTCACTCTTGATAGCGATACGCAGTATTTT
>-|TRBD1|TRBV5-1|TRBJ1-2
CASSPGTGNYGYTF
TGCGCCAGCAGCCCCGGGACAGGGAACTATGGCTACACCTTC
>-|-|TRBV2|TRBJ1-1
CASSDRGEDTEAFF
TGTGCCAGCAGTGACAGGGGAGAGGACACTGAAGCTTTCTTT
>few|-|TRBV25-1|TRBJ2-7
CASSEGGGGGGLEQYF
TGTGCCAGCAGTGAAGGGGGCGGCGGCGGTGGCCTCGAGCAGTACTTC